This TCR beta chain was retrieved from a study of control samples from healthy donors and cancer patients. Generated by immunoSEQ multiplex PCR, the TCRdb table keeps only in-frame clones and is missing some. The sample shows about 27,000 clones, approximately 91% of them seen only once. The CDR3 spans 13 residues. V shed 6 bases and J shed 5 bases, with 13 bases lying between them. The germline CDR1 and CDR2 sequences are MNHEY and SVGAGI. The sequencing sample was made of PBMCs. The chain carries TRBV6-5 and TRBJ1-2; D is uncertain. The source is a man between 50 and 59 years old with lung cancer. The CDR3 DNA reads TGTGCCAGCAGCCCCTCCCTGGAATATGGCTACACCTTC. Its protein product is CASSPSLEYGYTF.